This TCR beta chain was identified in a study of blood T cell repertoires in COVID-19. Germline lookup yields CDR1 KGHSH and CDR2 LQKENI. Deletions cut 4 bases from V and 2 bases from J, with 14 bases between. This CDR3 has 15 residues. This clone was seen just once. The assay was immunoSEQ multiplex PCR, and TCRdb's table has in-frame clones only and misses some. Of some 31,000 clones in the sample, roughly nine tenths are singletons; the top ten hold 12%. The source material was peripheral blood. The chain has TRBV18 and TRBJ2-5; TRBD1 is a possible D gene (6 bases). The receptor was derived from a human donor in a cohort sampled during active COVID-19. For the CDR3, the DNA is TGTGCCAGCTCACAGGGCTCTACAGGGCAAGAGACCCAGTACTTC. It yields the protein CASSQGSTGQETQYF.